This T cell receptor beta chain stems from a study of cytomegalovirus exposure and HLA in healthy donors. PCR involved 60 Vbeta and 13 Jbeta primers. Measured with immunoSEQ multiplex PCR; TCRdb has only the in-frame clones, and not every one. The sample has under 150,000 clones, 75% to 85% seen once. The study's findings and limits: There was a cluster of highly shared sequence variants that was likely a sequencing artifact. CMV antigen specificity was confirmed in vitro for three CMV-associated chains.

V was clipped by 1 base and J by 2 bases; unmatched bases: 3. Germline lookup yields CDR1 MNHEY and CDR2 SVGAGI. This CDR3 contains 16 residues. Comments on this clone: Its antigen is as yet unknown.

The sequenced material came from PBMCs. The clonotype originates from a woman aged 40 to 50 in good health and CMV-seronegative. V usage is TRBV6-5 and J usage is TRBJ2-3; 10 bases map to TRBD1. CDR3 amino acids: CASSYLGQGFTDTQYF. CDR3 DNA sequence: TGTGCCAGCAGTTACTTGGGACAGGGGTTCACAGATACGCAGTATTTT.